The 14 T cell receptor beta chains reported below all come from one sample, sequenced in a study of early T cells in non-severe SARS-CoV-2 infection. TCRdb reprocessed the 5' RACE reads with MiXCR, giving one entry per CDR3 protein. The repertoire includes about 84,000 distinct CDR3 sequences, around 10% of them detected once, and over 2.5% sits in the top ten. The material sequenced was whole blood. The receptors here all came from an adult who was a healthcare worker with PCR-confirmed SARS-CoV-2 infection or an uninfected control (not recorded which).

This clonotype was seen a few times. The chain recombines TRBV29-1 with TRBJ1-2; D is uncertain. CDR3 length equals 13 residues. CDR1 is SQVTM, CDR2 ANQGSEA, per germline. Trimming shortened V by 7 bases and J by 6 bases, and 18 bases separated the two germline ends. CDR3 residues: CSATAEGSHGYTF. CDR3 coding DNA: TGCAGCGCCACTGCTGAGGGATCCCATGGCTACACCTTC.

This clonotype was counted between two and nine times. This rearrangement joins TRBV19 to TRBJ2-1; D is undetermined. The CDR3 sequence is 13 residues long. Between the trimmed V and J ends, which lost 10 bases and 8 bases, there was a span of 18 bases. Germline V lookup: CDR1 LNHDA, CDR2 SQIVND (reference sequence). As DNA, the CDR3 is TGTGCCACATCACGGGTAGGGAACGATGAGCAGTTCTTC. Its protein product is CATSRVGNDEQFF.

In this sample, this clonotype turned up many times. This sequence joins TRBV19 and TRBJ2-2; TRBD2 might be the D (5 bases). Germline CDR1 reads LNHDA; CDR2 reads SQIVND (reference sequence). The CDR3 loop spans 16 amino acids. Trimming removed 2 bases from V and 1 base from J, with 11 bases in between. The CDR3 sequence is CASSISPAENTGELFF. For the CDR3, the DNA is TGTGCCAGTAGTATAAGCCCAGCGGAGAACACCGGGGAGCTGTTTTTT.

This clonotype showed up just a few times. The rearrangement links TRBV6-5 to TRBJ2-3; D perhaps matches TRBD2 (5 bases). V shed 0 bases and J shed 2 bases, with 12 bases lying between them. CDR1 MNHEY and CDR2 SVGAGI come from the germline V gene. The CDR3 is 16 residues long. CDR3 region: CASSYSTGVPTDTQYF. The CDR3 DNA reads TGTGCCAGCAGTTACTCGACCGGGGTCCCCACAGATACGCAGTATTTT.

This clonotype was detected a few times. V gene TRBV19 combines with J gene TRBJ2-3, with D perhaps TRBD1 (6 bases). CDR3 length: 16 residues. Germline CDR1 reads LNHDA; CDR2 reads SQIVND (reference sequence). Trimming took 2 bases from V and 1 from J, leaving 13 bases between them. The CDR3: CASSIPQGIGTDTQYF. CDR3 in DNA: TGTGCCAGTAGTATACCTCAGGGGATCGGCACAGATACGCAGTATTTT.

This clonotype was counted ten times or more. The V and J genes are TRBV24-1 and TRBJ2-3, with D hard to call. The germline CDR1 and CDR2 sequences are KGHDR and SFDVKD. This CDR3 spans 15 amino acids. V lost 2 bases to trimming and J lost 5 bases, with 13 bases between them. The CDR3 nucleotides are TGTGCCACCAGTGATTCGTGGGGTCCCGGAGATACGCAGTATTTT. It is translated as CATSDSWGPGDTQYF.

This clonotype turned up a few times. This chain connects TRBV20-1 to TRBJ1-1, with D maybe TRBD1 (5 bases). Deletions cut 1 base from V and 2 bases from J, with 14 bases between. CDR1 DFQATT and CDR2 SNEGSKA come from the germline V gene (reference sequence). This CDR3 is 15 amino acids long. CDR3 amino acids: CSARGIRGGNTEAFF. The CDR3 DNA is TGCAGTGCTAGAGGCATTAGGGGTGGCAACACTGAAGCTTTCTTT.

This clonotype has just one count. V gene TRBV29-1 combines with J gene TRBJ1-1, with D possibly matching TRBD1 (5 bases). Between the trimmed V and J ends, which lost 6 bases and 1 base, there was a span of 18 bases. The CDR3 runs 15 residues. Germline V gene lookup returns CDR1 SQVTM and CDR2 ANQGSEA. The CDR3 sequence is CSVLPVGGPNTEAFF. In DNA form, the CDR3 reads TGCAGCGTGCTCCCCGTCGGGGGACCGAACACTGAAGCTTTCTTT. Full variable domain (remainder filled in from reference TRBV29-1 and TRBJ1-1): SAVISQKPSRDICQRGTSLTIQCQVDSQVTMMFWYRQQPGQSLTLIATANQGSEATYESGFVIDKFPISRPNLTFSTLTVSNMSPEDSSIYLCSVLPVGGPNTEAFFGQGTRLTVV.

The genes are TRBV29-1 and TRBJ2-5, with 11 bases aligning to TRBD1. Germline assignment: CDR1 SQVTM and CDR2 ANQGSEA. V shed 6 bases, J shed 3 bases, and the junction held 6 bases outside the gene matches. CDR3 length: 14 amino acids. The CDR3 sequence is CSVAGGQGEETQYF. DNA of the CDR3: TGCAGCGTGGCCGGGGGACAGGGGGAAGAGACCCAGTACTTC.

This clonotype was observed a few times. The rearrangement joins TRBV5-5 to TRBJ1-5, with D unresolved. The V end lost 1 base, the J end lost 5 bases, and 13 bases lay between the germline ends. Germline lookup yields CDR1 SGHKS and CDR2 YYEKEE (reference sequence). This CDR3 has 15 amino acids. DNA for the CDR3: TGTGCCAGCAGCTTGTTTGATGACGGGGATCAGCCCCAGCATTTT. Its translation: CASSLFDDGDQPQHF.

Ten or more counts support this clonotype. The chain links TRBV10-2 to TRBJ2-2; D ambiguous. CDR1 WSHSY and CDR2 SAAADI come from the germline V gene. The V end was cut by 6 bases, the J end by 7 bases, with 12 bases between. The CDR3 has 13 residues. CDR3 in amino acids: CASSPSRNGELFF. The DNA for the CDR3 is TGCGCCAGCAGCCCCTCTAGGAACGGGGAGCTGTTTTTT.

This clonotype was seen only a few times. The rearrangement links TRBV12-3 or TRBV12-4 to TRBJ2-5, with TRBD2 matching over 10 bases. J gave up 5 bases and V 5 bases, and 11 bases lay outside the gene matches. CDR3 length: 16 residues. The CDR3, as DNA: TGTGCCAGCAGTCCTCGTGGTAGCGGGGGGCGGGAGACCCAGTACTTC. It codes for CASSPRGSGGRETQYF.

This clonotype came up a few times. The chain uses TRBV11-1 and TRBJ2-3; a weak D match, TRBD1 (5 bases). With 2 bases removed from V and 2 bases from J, the gap between germline ends came to 14 bases. Germline-derived CDR1 and CDR2 are SGHAT and FQDESV (reference sequence). CDR3 length: 16 amino acids. CDR3 amino acids: CASSLITSTATDTQYF. The CDR3 nucleotides read TGTGCCAGCAGCTTAATTACGTCGACAGCCACAGATACGCAGTATTTT. Supplemented by reference TRBV11-1 and TRBJ2-3, the full variable domain reads EAEVAQSPRYKITEKSQAVAFWCDPISGHATLYWYRQILGQGPELLVQFQDESVVDDSQLPKDRFSAERLKGVDSTLKIQPAELGDSAMYLCASSLITSTATDTQYFGPGTRLTVL.

This clonotype was seen at least ten times. The genes are TRBV5-1 and TRBJ2-1; D possibly corresponds to TRBD2 (5 bases). CDR3 length equals 14 residues. Germline loops: CDR1 SGHRS, CDR2 YFSETQ. V lost 0 bases and J lost 5, with 9 bases in between. CDR3 loop: CASSLEAGHNEQFF. The DNA of the CDR3 is TGCGCCAGCAGCTTGGAGGCGGGCCACAATGAGCAGTTCTTC.